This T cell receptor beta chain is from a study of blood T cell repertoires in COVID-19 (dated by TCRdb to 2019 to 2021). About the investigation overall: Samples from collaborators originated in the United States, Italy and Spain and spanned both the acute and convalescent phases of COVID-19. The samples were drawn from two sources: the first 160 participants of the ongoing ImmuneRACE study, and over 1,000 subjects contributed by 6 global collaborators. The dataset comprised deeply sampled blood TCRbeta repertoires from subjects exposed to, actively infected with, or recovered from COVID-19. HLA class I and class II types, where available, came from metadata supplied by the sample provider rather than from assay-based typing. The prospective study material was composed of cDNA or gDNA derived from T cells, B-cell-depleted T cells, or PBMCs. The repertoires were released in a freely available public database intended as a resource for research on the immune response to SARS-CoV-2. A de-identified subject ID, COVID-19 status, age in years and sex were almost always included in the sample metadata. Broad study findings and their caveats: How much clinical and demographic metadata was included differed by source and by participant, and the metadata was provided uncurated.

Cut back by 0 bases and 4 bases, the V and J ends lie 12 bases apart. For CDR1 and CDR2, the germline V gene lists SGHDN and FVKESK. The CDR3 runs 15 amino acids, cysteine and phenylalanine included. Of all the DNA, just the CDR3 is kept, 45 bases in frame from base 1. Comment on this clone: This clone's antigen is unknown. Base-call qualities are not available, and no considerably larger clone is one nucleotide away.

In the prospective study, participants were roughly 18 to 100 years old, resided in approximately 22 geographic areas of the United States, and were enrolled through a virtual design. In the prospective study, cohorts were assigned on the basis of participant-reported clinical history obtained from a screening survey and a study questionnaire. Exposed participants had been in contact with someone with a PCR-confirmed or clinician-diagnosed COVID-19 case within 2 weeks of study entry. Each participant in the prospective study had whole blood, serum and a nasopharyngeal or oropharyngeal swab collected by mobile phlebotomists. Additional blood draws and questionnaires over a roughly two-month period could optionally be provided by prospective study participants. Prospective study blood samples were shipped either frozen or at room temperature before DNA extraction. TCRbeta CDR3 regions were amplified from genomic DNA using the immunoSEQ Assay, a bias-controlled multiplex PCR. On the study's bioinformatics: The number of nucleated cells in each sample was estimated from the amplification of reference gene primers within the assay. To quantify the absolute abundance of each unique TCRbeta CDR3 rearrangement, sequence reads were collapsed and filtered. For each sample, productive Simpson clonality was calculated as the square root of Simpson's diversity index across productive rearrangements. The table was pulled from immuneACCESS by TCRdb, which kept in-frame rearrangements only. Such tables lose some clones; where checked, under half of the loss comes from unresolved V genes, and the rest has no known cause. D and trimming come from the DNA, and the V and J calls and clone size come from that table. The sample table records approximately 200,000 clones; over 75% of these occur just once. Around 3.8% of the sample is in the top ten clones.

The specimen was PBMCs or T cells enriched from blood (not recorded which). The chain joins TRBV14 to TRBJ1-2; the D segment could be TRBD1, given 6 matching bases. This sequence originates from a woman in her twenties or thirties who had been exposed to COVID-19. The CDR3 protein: CASSQDVGGVYGYTF. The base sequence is TGTGCCAGCAGCCAAGACGTAGGGGGGGTCTATGGCTACACCTTC.